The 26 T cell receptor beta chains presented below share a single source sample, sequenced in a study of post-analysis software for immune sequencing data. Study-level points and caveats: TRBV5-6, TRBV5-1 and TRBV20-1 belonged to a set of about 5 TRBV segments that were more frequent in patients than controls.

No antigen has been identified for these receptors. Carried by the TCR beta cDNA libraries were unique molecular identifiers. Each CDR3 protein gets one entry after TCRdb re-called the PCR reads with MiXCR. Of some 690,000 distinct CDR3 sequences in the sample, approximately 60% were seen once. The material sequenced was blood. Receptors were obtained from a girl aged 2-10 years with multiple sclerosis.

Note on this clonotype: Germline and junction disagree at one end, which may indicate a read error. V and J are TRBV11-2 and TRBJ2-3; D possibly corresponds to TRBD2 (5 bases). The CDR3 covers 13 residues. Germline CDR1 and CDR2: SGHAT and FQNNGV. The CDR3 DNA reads TGTGCCTGCAGCTTAGCCGGGGCAGATACGCAGTATTTT. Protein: CACSLAGADTQYF. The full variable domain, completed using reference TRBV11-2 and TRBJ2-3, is EAGVAQSPRYKIIEKRQSVAFWCNPISGHATLYWYQQILGQGPKLLIQFQNNGVVDDSQLPKDRFSAERLKGVDSTLKIQPAKLEDSAVYLCACSLAGADTQYFGPGTRLTVL.

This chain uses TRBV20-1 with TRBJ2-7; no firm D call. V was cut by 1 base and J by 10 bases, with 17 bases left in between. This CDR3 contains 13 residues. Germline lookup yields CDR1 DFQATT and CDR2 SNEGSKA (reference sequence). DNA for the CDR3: TGCAGTGCTAGAGTCCCACATGGCGGCGAACAGTACTTC. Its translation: CSARVPHGGEQYF.

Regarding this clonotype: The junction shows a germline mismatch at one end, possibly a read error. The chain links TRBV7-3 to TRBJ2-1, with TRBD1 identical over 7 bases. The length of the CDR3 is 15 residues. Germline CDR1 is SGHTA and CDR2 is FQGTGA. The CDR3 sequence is CASSLTGELYNEQFF. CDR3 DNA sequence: TGCGCCAGCAGCCTAACAGGGGAGTTATACAATGAGCAGTTCTTC.

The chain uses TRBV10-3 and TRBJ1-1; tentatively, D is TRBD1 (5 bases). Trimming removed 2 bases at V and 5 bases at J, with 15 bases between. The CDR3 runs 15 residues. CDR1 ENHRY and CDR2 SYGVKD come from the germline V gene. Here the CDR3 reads CAISEPGSRGTEAFF. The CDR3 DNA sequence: TGTGCCATCAGTGAGCCGGGATCGCGGGGGACTGAAGCTTTCTTT.

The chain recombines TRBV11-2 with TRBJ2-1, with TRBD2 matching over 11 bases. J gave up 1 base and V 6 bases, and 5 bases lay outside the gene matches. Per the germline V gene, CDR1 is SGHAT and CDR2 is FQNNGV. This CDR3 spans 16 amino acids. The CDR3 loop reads CASRPLAGASYNEQFF. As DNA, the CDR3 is TGTGCCAGCAGACCACTAGCGGGGGCTTCCTACAATGAGCAGTTCTTC.

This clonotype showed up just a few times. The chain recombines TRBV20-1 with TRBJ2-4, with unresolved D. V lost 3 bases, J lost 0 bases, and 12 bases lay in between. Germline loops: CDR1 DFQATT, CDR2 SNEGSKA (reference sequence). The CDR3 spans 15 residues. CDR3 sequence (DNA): TGCAGTGCTAGTAGAGGCGGTTTAGCCAAAAACATTCAGTACTTC. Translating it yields CSASRGGLAKNIQYF.

The CDR3 region has the DNA TGCAGTGCTAGGCAGACTCGTGAGCAGTTCTTC. Translating it yields CSARQTREQFF. V gene TRBV20-1 combines with J gene TRBJ2-1; D remains ambiguous. The V end was cut by 3 bases, the J end by 9 bases, with 9 bases between. Germline CDR1 is DFQATT and CDR2 is SNEGSKA (reference sequence). CDR3 length: 11 amino acids.

The CDR3 loop is CASTYGTGDEKLFF. The CDR3 DNA reads as TGCGCCAGCACCTACGGGACGGGGGATGAAAAACTGTTTTTT. The rearrangement links TRBV4-3 to TRBJ1-4; a possible D gene is TRBD1 (5 bases). The CDR3 runs 14 residues. Trimming took off 7 bases at V and 6 bases at J, with 15 bases between the two ends. Germline loops: CDR1 LGHNA, CDR2 YSLEER.

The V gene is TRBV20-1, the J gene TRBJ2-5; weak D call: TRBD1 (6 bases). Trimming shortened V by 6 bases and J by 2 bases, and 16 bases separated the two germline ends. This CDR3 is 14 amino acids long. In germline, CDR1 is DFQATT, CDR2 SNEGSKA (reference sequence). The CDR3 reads CSAKSGTQQETQYF. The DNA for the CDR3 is TGCAGTGCCAAGTCCGGGACACAACAAGAGACCCAGTACTTC.

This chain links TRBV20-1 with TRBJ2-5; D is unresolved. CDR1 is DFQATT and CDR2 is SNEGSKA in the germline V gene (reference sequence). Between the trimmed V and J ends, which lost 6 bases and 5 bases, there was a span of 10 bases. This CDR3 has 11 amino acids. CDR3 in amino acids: CSARTWETQYF. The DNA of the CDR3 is TGCAGTGCCCGTACATGGGAGACCCAGTACTTC.

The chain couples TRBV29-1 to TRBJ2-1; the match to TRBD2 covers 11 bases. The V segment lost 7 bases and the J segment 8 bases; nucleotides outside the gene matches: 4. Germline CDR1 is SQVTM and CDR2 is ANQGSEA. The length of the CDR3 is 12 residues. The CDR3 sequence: CSGTSGSDEQFF. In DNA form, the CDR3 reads TGCAGCGGCACTAGCGGGAGTGATGAGCAGTTCTTC.

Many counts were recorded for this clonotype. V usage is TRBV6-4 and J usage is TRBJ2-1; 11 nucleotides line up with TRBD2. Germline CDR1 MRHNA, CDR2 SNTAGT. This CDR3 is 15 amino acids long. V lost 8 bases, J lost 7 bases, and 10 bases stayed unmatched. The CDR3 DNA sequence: TGTGCCAGCGCAACTAGCGGGGGTGGGGAGAATGAGCAGTTCTTC. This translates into CASATSGGGENEQFF.

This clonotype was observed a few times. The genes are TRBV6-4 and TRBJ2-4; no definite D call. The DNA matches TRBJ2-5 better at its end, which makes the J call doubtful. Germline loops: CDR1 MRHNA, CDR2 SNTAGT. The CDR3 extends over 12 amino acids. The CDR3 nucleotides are TGTGCCAGCAGTGTCGAGAGAAAGACCCAGTACTTC. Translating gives CASSVERKTQYF.

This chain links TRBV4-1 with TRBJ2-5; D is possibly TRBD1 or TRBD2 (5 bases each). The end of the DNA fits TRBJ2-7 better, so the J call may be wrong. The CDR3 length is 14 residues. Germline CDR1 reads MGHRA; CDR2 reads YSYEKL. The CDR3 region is CASSQVIGEYEQYF. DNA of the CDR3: TGCGCCAGCAGCCAAGTAATAGGGGAGTACGAGCAGTACTTC.

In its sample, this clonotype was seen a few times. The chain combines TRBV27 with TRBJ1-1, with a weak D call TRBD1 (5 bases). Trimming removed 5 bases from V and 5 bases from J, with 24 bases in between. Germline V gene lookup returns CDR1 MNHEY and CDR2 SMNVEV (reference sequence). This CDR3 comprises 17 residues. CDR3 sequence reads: CASSLAIIGAGGTEAFF. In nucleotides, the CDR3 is TGTGCCAGCAGTCTCGCGATAATCGGGGCGGGGGGGACTGAAGCTTTCTTT.

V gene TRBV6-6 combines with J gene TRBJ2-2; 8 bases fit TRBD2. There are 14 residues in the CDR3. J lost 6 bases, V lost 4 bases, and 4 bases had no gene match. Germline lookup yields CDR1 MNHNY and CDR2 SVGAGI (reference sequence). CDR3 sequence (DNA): TGTGCCAGCAGTTCCGGACTAGCTCCCGGGGAGCTGTTTTTT. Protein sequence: CASSSGLAPGELFF.

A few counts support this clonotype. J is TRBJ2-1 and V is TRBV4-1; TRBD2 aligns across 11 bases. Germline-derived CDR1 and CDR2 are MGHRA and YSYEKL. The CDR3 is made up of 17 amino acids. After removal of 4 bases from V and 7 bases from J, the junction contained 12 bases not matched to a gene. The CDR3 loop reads CASSLLPGLADRNEQFF. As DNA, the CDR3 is TGCGCCAGCAGCCTTCTCCCGGGACTAGCGGATAGGAATGAGCAGTTCTTC.

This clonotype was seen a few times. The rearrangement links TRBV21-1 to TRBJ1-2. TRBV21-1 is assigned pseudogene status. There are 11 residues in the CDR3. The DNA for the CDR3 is TGTGCCACCCATAACGACTATGGCTACACCTTC. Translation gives CATHNDYGYTF.

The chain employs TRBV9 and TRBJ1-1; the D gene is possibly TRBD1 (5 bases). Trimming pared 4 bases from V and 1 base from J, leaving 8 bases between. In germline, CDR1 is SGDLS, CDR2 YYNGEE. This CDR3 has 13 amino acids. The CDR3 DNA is TGTGCCAGCAGCTCGGGGCCGAACACTGAAGCTTTCTTT. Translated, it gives CASSSGPNTEAFF.

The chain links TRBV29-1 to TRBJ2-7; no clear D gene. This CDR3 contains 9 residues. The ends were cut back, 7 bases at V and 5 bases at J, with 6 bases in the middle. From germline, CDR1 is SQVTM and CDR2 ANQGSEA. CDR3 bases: TGCAGCGCGACGGACGAGCAGTACTTC. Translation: CSATDEQYF.

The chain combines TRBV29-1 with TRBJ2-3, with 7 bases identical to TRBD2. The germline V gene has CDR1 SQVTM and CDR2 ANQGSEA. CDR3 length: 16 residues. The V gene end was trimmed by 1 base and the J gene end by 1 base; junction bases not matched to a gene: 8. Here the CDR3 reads CSVEVLKRDGTDTQYF. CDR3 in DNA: TGCAGCGTTGAAGTTCTTAAGCGGGATGGCACAGATACGCAGTATTTT.

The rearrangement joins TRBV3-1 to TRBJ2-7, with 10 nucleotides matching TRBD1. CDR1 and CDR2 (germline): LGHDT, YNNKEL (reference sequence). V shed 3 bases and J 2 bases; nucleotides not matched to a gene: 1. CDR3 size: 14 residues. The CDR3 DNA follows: TGTGCCAGCAGCCATGGACAGGGGGCCTACGAGCAGTACTTC. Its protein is CASSHGQGAYEQYF.

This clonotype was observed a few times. The CDR3 sequence is CASSKSGFAGTNEQFF. DNA for the CDR3: TGTGCCAGCAGTAAATCAGGATTTGCGGGGACCAATGAGCAGTTCTTC. This sequence joins TRBV6-6 and TRBJ2-1; D possibly corresponds to TRBD2 (6 bases). Between the trimmed V and J ends, which lost 5 bases and 6 bases, there was a span of 20 bases. Per germline, CDR1 MNHNY and CDR2 SVGAGI (reference sequence). CDR3 length equals 16 residues.

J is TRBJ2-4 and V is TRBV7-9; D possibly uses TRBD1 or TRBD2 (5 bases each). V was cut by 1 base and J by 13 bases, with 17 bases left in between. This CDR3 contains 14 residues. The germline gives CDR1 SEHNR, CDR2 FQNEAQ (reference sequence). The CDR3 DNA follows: TGTGCCAGCAGCTTAGGGGACGGTCCCTACGGGCAGTACTTC. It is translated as CASSLGDGPYGQYF. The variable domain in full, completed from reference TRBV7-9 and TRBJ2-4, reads DTGVSQNPRHKITKRGQNVTFRCDPISEHNRLYWYRQTLGQGPEFLTYFQNEAQLEKSRLLSDRFSAERPKGSFSTLEIQRTEQGDSAMYLCASSLGDGPYGQYFGAGTRLSVL.

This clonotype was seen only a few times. CDR3 sequence (DNA): TGTGCCAGCATCGGGGGTGCGTACAATGAGCAGTTCTTC. As protein: CASIGGAYNEQFF. The rearrangement uses TRBV7-9 and TRBJ2-1; D is possibly TRBD2 (6 bases). Germline CDR1 and CDR2: SEHNR and FQNEAQ (reference sequence). The V end lost 7 bases, the J end lost 4 bases, and 11 bases lay between the germline ends. CDR3 length equals 13 residues.

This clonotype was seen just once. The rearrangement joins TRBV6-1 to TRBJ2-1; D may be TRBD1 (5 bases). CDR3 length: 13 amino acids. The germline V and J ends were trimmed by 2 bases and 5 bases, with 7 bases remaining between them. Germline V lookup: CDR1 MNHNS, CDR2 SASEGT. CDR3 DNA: TGTGCCAGCAGTGAATTAGGGGACAATGAGCAGTTCTTC. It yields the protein CASSELGDNEQFF.